Only one count was recorded for the clone carrying this T cell receptor (beta chain). Trimming removed 1 base from V and 5 bases from J, with 14 bases in between. The CDR3 length is 15 residues. Germline CDR1 is SEHNR and CDR2 is FQNEAQ (reference sequence). In the original processing: Using reference gene primer amplification, nucleated cell counts were estimated. Profiled with immunoSEQ multiplex PCR; TCRdb holds only in-frame clones, not every one. That table gives V, J and clone size, and the DNA gave D and trimming. This sample has 150,000 to 200,000 clones, with 90% found just once. The data derive from a study of blood T cell repertoires in COVID-19. Study at large: Samples taken during acute and convalescent COVID-19 were collected in the United States, Italy and Spain. Sample material is recorded as cDNA or gDNA derived from T cells, B-cell-depleted T cells, or PBMCs.

V and J are TRBV7-9 and TRBJ1-1; D not certain. Sequencing was carried out using peripheral blood. This clonotype was obtained from a man in his forties or fifties with acute or convalescent COVID-19. CDR3 DNA: TGTGCCAGCAGCTTAGACCTCGGGATTCGGACTGAAGCTTTCTTT. This encodes CASSLDLGIRTEAFF.